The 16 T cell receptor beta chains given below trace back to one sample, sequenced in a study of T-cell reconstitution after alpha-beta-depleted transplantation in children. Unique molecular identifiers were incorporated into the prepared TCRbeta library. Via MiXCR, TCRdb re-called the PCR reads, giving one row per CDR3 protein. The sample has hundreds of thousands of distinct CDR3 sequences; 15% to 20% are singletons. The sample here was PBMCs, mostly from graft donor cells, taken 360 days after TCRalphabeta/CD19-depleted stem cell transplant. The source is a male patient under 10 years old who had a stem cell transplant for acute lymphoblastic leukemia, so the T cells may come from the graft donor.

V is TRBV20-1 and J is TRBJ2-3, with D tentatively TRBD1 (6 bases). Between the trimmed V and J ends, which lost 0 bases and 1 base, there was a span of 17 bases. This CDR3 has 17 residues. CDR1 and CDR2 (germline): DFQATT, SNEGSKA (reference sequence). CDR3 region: CSARDLHRVFGTDTQYF. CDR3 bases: TGCAGTGCTAGAGACCTCCACAGGGTATTCGGCACAGATACGCAGTATTTT.

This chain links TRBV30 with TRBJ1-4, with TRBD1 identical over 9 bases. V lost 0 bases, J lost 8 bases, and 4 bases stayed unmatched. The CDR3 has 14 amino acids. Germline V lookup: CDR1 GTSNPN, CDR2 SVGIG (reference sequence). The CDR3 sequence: CAWSVRTGGEKLFF. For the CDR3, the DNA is TGTGCCTGGAGTGTAAGAACAGGGGGCGAAAAACTGTTTTTT.

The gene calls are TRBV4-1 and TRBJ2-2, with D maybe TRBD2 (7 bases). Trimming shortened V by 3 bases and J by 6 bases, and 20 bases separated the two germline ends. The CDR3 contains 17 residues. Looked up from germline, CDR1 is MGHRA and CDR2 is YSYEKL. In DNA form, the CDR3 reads TGCGCCAGCAGCCACAACCAGCCGGGGAGGGGGTCCGGGGAGCTGTTTTTT. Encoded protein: CASSHNQPGRGSGELFF.

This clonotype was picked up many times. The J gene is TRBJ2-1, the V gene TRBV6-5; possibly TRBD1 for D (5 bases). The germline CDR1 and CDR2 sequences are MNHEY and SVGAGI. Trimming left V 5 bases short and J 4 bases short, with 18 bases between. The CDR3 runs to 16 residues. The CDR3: CASSRMTGRVYNEQFF. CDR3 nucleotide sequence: TGTGCCAGCAGTAGGATGACTGGCAGGGTTTACAATGAGCAGTTCTTC.

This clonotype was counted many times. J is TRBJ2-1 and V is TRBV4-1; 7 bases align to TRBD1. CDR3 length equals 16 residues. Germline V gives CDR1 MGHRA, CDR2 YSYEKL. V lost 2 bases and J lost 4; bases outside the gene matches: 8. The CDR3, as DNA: TGCGCCAGCAGCCAAACAACAGGGGTGATTTACAATGAGCAGTTCTTC. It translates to CASSQTTGVIYNEQFF.

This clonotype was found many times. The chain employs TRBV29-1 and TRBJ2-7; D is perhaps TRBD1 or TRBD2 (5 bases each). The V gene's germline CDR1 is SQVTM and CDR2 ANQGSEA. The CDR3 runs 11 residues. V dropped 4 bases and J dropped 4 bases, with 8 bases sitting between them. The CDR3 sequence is CSVGGAYEQYF. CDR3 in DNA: TGCAGCGTTGGAGGGGCATACGAGCAGTACTTC.

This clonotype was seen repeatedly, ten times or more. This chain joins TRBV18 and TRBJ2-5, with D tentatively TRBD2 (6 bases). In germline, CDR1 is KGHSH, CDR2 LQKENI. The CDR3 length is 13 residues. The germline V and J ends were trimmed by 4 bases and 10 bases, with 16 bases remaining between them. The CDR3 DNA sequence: TGTGCCAGCTCACACGAGGCGGGATCGGTCCAGTACTTC. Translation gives CASSHEAGSVQYF.

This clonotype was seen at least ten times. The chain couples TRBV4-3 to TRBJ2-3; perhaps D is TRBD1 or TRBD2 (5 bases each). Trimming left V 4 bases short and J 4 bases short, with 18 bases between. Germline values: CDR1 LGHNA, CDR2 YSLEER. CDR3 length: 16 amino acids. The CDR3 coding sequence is TGCGCCAGCAGCCCACGGTGGGGGTCCGCGGCAGATACGCAGTATTTT. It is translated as CASSPRWGSAADTQYF.

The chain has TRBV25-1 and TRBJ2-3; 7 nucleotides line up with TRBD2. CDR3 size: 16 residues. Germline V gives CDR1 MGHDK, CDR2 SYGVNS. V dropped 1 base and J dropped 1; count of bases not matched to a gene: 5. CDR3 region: CASSEWGGEGTDTQYF. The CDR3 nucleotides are TGTGCCAGCAGTGAATGGGGGGGGGAGGGCACAGATACGCAGTATTTT.

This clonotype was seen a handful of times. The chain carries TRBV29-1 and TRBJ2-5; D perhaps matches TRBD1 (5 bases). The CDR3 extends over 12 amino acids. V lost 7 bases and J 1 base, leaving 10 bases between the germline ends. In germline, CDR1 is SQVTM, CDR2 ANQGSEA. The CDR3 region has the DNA TGCAGCGGAAGGGGTGCCCAAGAGACCCAGTACTTC. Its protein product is CSGRGAQETQYF.

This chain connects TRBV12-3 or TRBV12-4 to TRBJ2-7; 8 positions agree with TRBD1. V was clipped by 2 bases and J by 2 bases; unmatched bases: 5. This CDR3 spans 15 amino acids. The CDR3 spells CASSLRDRPTYEQYF. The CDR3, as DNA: TGTGCCAGCAGTTTAAGGGACAGGCCCACCTACGAGCAGTACTTC.

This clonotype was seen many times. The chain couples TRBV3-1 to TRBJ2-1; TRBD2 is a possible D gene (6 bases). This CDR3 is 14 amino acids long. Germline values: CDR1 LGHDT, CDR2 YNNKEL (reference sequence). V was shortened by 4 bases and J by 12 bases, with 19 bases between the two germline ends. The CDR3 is CASSPPTSTRRQFF. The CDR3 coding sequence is TGTGCCAGCAGCCCACCTACTAGCACAAGACGGCAGTTCTTC.

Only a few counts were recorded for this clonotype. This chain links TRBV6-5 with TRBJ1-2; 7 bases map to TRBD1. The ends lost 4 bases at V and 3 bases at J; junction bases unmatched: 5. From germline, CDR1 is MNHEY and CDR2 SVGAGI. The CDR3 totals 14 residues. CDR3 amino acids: CASSSPRGHYGYTF. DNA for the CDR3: TGTGCCAGCAGTTCCCCGAGGGGGCACTATGGCTACACCTTC.

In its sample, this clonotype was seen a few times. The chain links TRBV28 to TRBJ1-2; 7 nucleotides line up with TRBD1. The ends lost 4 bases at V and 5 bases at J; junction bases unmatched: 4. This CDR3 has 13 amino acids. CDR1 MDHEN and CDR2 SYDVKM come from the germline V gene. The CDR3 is CASSSTGMYGYTF. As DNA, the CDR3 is TGTGCCAGCAGTTCGACAGGGATGTATGGCTACACCTTC.

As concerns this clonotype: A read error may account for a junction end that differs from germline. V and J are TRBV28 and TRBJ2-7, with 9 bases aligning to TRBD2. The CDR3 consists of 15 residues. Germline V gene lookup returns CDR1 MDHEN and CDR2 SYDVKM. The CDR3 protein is CASSFVSGSSYEQYF. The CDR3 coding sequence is TGTGCCAGCAGTTTCGTTAGCGGGAGCTCCTATGAGCAGTACTTC.

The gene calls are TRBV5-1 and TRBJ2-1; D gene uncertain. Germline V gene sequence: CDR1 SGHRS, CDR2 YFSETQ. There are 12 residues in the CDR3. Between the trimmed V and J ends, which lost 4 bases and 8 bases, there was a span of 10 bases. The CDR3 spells CASSSGQDEQFF. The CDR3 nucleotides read TGCGCCAGCAGCAGTGGTCAGGATGAGCAGTTCTTC.